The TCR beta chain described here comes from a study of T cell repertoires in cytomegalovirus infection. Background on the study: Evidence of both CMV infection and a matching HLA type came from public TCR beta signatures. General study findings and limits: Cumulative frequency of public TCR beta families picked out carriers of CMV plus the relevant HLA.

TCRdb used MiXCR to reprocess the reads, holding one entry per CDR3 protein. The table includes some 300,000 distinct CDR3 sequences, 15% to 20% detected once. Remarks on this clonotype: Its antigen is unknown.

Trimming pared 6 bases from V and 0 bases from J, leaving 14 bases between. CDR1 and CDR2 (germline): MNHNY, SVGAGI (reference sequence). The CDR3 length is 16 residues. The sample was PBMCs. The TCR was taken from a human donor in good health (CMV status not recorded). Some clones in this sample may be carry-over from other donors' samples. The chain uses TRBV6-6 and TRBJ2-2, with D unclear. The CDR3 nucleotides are TGTGCCAGCAGCCCTTACTCAAATACGAACACCGGGGAGCTGTTTTTT. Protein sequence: CASSPYSNTNTGELFF.